These T cell receptor beta chains were read from a single sample in a study of blood T cell repertoires in COVID-19. Sequencing used immunoSEQ multiplex PCR; TCRdb keeps in-frame clones, though not all of them. The table lists roughly 180,000 clones, roughly 87% of them singletons, with approximately 2.1% in the top ten. Sequencing used PBMCs or T cells enriched from blood (not recorded which). All receptors come from a woman aged 25-40 years who had recovered from COVID-19. Both conserved end residues are part of each CDR3. D genes are given only for firm matches. Size is stated for part of the rows, as once, few or many counts, or as a class when the clone is expanded.

j_gene	v_gene	abundance	d_gene	CDR3aa	CDR3nt
TRBJ1-3	TRBV7-6	.	TRBD1	CASSLERTGIGNTIYF	TGTGCCAGCAGCTTAGAACGGACAGGGATTGGAAACACCATATATTTT
TRBJ1-1	TRBV7-9	.	.	CASSLSGNPTEAFF	TGTGCCAGCAGCTTGTCAGGAAACCCCACTGAAGCTTTCTTT
TRBJ2-2	TRBV19	.	.	CASRRGELFF	TGTGCCAGTAGGCGCGGGGAGCTGTTTTTT
TRBJ1-2	TRBV27	.	TRBD1	CASSLTGQVYGYTF	TGTGCCAGCAGTTTGACAGGACAGGTATATGGCTACACCTTC
TRBJ1-2	TRBV19	once	.	CASRSAGAYGYTF	TGTGCCAGCCGTAGCGCAGGGGCCTATGGCTACACCTTC
TRBJ2-7	TRBV18	.	TRBD1	CASSPPGQGAYEQYF	TGTGCCAGCTCACCACCAGGACAGGGGGCTTACGAGCAGTACTTC
TRBJ2-7	TRBV7-2	.	TRBD1	CASSLDRLYEQYF	TGTGCCAGCAGCTTGGACAGGTTATACGAGCAGTACTTC
TRBJ2-1	TRBV20-1	.	.	CSASNPRGYNEQFF	TGCAGTGCTAGTAACCCTCGCGGGTACAATGAGCAGTTCTTC
TRBJ2-1	TRBV7-2	.	TRBD2	CASSGDYSSYNEQFF	TGTGCCAGCAGCGGGGACTACTCCTCCTACAATGAGCAGTTCTTC
TRBJ2-2	TRBV15	.	.	CATSPRRSRNTGELFF	TGTGCCACCAGCCCGAGGCGTTCAAGGAACACCGGGGAGCTGTTTTTT
TRBJ1-2	TRBV9	.	TRBD1	CASSETGTGSGYTF	TGTGCCAGCAGTGAAACCGGGACAGGCTCTGGCTACACCTTC
TRBJ1-1	TRBV5-1	.	.	CASSLGLGGIEAFF	TGCGCCAGCAGCTTGGGGCTCGGGGGGATTGAAGCTTTCTTT
TRBJ2-3	TRBV7-9	.	.	CASSLATGPSTDTQYF	TGTGCCAGCAGCTTAGCGACAGGCCCGAGCACAGATACGCAGTATTTT
TRBJ2-3	TRBV7-9	.	TRBD1	CASSLGQGSADTQYF	TGTGCCAGCAGCTTAGGACAGGGAAGTGCAGATACGCAGTATTTT
TRBJ1-3	TRBV19	.	.	CASRTGIGNTIYF	TGTGCCAGTAGAACAGGGATTGGAAACACCATATATTTT
TRBJ2-5	TRBV5-1	.	.	CASSHRESVQETQYF	TGCGCCAGCAGCCACAGGGAGAGTGTACAAGAGACCCAGTACTTC
TRBJ1-1	TRBV9	.	TRBD1	CASSPTGGSNTEAFF	TGTGCCAGCAGCCCCACAGGGGGCTCCAACACTGAAGCTTTCTTT
TRBJ1-2	TRBV12-3/TRBV12-4	.	.	CASSAANYGYTF	TGTGCCAGCAGTGCAGCTAACTATGGCTACACCTTC
TRBJ2-3	TRBV4-3	many	TRBD2	CASSQEQGLEADTQYF	TGCGCCAGCAGCCAAGAACAGGGACTAGAAGCAGATACGCAGTATTTT
TRBJ1-5	TRBV2	few	.	CASRLGGNQPQHF	TGTGCCAGCAGGCTCGGGGGCAATCAGCCCCAGCATTTT
TRBJ1-1	TRBV11-2	.	.	CASSLDLRKPKPNTEAFF	TGTGCCAGCAGCTTAGATCTCAGGAAGCCCAAGCCGAACACTGAAGCTTTCTTT
TRBJ2-5	TRBV18	.	.	CASSPAETQYF	TGTGCCAGCTCACCAGCGGAGACCCAGTACTTC
TRBJ2-3	TRBV5-1	.	TRBD1	CASSWVTGVNTQYF	TGCGCCAGCAGCTGGGTGACAGGGGTAAATACGCAGTATTTT
TRBJ2-1	TRBV30	few	TRBD2	CAWSRTSGYYNEQFF	TGTGCCTGGAGTCGAACTAGCGGGTACTACAATGAGCAGTTCTTC
TRBJ1-1	TRBV23-1	.	.	CASSQGARQIRMNTEAFF	TGCGCCAGCAGTCAGGGGGCTCGCCAAATCCGCATGAACACTGAAGCTTTCTTT
TRBJ2-7	TRBV7-7	.	TRBD1	CASSPNTGATSYEQYF	TGTGCCAGCAGCCCAAACACAGGGGCAACCTCCTACGAGCAGTACTTC
TRBJ2-2	TRBV6-2/TRBV6-3	.	TRBD2	CASSYGLAGTGELFF	TGTGCCAGCAGTTATGGACTAGCGGGCACCGGGGAGCTGTTTTTT
TRBJ1-2	TRBV6-1	.	.	CASSEEQGLF	TGTGCCAGCAGTGAAGAACAGGGCCTCTTC
TRBJ2-7	TRBV10-3	.	.	CAINEGQSSSYEQYF	TGTGCCATCAACGAGGGACAATCGAGCTCCTACGAGCAGTACTTC
TRBJ1-2	TRBV5-4	.	.	CASSLFGEGGYTF	TGTGCCAGCAGCTTGTTTGGGGAGGGCGGCTACACCTTC
TRBJ2-4	TRBV15	.	TRBD2	CATSSGTSGGKNIQYF	TGTGCCACCAGCAGTGGGACTAGCGGGGGTAAAAACATTCAGTACTTC
TRBJ2-7	TRBV7-2	.	.	CASSFSAGPYEQYF	TGTGCCAGCAGCTTCTCGGCGGGACCCTACGAGCAGTACTTC
TRBJ1-2	TRBV4-3	.	.	CASSQSSSGFNYGYTF	TGCGCCAGCAGCCAAAGTTCTTCAGGGTTTAACTATGGCTACACCTTC
TRBJ1-6	TRBV19	.	.	CASTQLGQNNSPLHF	TGTGCCAGTACGCAACTCGGACAGAATAATTCACCCCTCCACTTT
TRBJ2-3	TRBV5-4	.	.	CANIPHRTDTQYF	TGTGCCAACATCCCTCACAGGACAGATACGCAGTATTTT
TRBJ2-7	TRBV6-5	.	TRBD1	CASSYTGQGAEQYF	TGTGCCAGCAGTTACACGGGACAGGGGGCCGAGCAGTACTTC
TRBJ2-7	TRBV18	.	.	CASSPPGQDYEQYF	TGTGCCAGCTCACCACCGGGACAAGACTACGAGCAGTACTTC
TRBJ1-2	TRBV6-5	.	.	CASSQQVNYGYTF	TGTGCCAGCAGCCAACAGGTTAACTATGGCTACACCTTC
TRBJ1-1	TRBV5-1	once	.	CASSYDGGRTEAFF	TGCGCCAGCAGTTATGACGGGGGAAGGACTGAAGCTTTCTTT
TRBJ2-3	TRBV7-2	.	TRBD2	CASTSSGGSDTQYF	TGTGCCAGCACCTCCTCCGGGGGGTCAGATACGCAGTATTTT
TRBJ2-4	TRBV4-2	.	TRBD2	CASSQEKHGEGKNIQYF	TGTGCCAGCAGCCAAGAAAAACACGGGGAGGGCAAAAACATTCAGTACTTC